This T cell receptor beta chain appears in the sequencing data of a study of blood T cell repertoires in COVID-19. Study-wide context: The United States, Italy and Spain were the sources of the acute and convalescent COVID-19 samples.

Method: immunoSEQ multiplex PCR; TCRdb's copy keeps in-frame clones and lacks some. The data contain tens of thousands of clones, 79% of them singletons. Germline lookup yields CDR1 SGHAT and CDR2 FQDESV (reference sequence). CDR3 length equals 14 residues. V trimming: 5 bases; J trimming: 3 bases; junction bases outside the gene matches: 5. Material: peripheral blood. The clonotype was recovered from a human donor in a cohort sampled during active COVID-19. The rearrangement joins TRBV11-1 to TRBJ2-3; 7 bases agree with TRBD2. CDR3 bases: TGTGCCAGCAGCGCCCTAGCGGTTACAGATACGCAGTATTTT. As protein: CASSALAVTDTQYF. The whole variable domain, remainder taken from reference TRBV11-1 and TRBJ2-3, is EAEVAQSPRYKITEKSQAVAFWCDPISGHATLYWYRQILGQGPELLVQFQDESVVDDSQLPKDRFSAERLKGVDSTLKIQPAELGDSAMYLCASSALAVTDTQYFGPGTRLTVL.